The clone carrying this T cell receptor beta chain was counted many times. Its antigen remains unknown. This sample is part of a study of T cells after yellow fever vaccination. Study-wide findings and caveats: Most clones from primary vaccination resurfaced after the booster (96% CD4, about 91% CD8).

5'RACE template switching generated TCR cDNA, adding a universal primer site and UMIs. TCRdb processed the 5' RACE reads anew with MiXCR; each CDR3 protein has one entry. Seen here are 340,000 or so distinct CDR3 sequences, 12% observed once, and the top ten hold 3% to 4%. The J segment lost 5 bases and the V segment lost 1 base, leaving 7 bases of the junction unmatched. The CDR3 extends over 17 amino acids. The germline V gene has CDR1 SGDLS and CDR2 YYNGEE. Sequenced material: CD4+ T cells sorted from PBMCs, taken 15 days after the yellow fever booster vaccination. The V and J genes are TRBV9 and TRBJ2-1; 12 bases map to TRBD2. The clonotype originates from a young man who received the YFV17D yellow fever vaccine. CDR3 bases: TGTGCCAGCAGCGTATCTAGCGGGGGGGCCCGGAACAATGAGCAGTTCTTC. It codes for CASSVSSGGARNNEQFF.